This T cell receptor (beta chain) was sequenced in a study of blood T cell repertoires in COVID-19. As handled by the study authors: Reference gene primer amplification gave estimated nucleated cell counts. Only in-frame clones appear in the TCRdb table, and some are missing; sequencing was by immunoSEQ multiplex PCR. V and J calls and clone size are as listed in that table; D and trimming were resolved from the DNA. This sample yields approximately 250,000 clones, of which approximately 85% are seen a single time; about 0.93% belongs to the top ten. V was shortened by 4 bases and J by 6 bases, with 16 bases between the two germline ends. Germline lookup yields CDR1 MNHEY and CDR2 SMNVEV (reference sequence). The CDR3 sequence is 15 residues long.

Sequencing was carried out using peripheral blood. The clonotype originates from a man aged 35-49 years with acute or convalescent COVID-19. The chain uses TRBV27 and TRBJ1-5; D is unresolved. CDR3 sequence reads: CASSSRATWSQPQHF. The CDR3 DNA reads TGTGCCAGCAGTTCCAGAGCGACGTGGTCTCAGCCCCAGCATTTT.